Listed below are T cell receptor beta chains from one sample, sequenced in a study of CD8 T cells in ankylosing spondylitis. TCRdb fed the 5' RACE reads into MiXCR, producing one record per CDR3 protein. Altogether approximately 500,000 distinct CDR3 sequences are present, roughly 12% being singletons, with the ten largest covering about 6.8%. The source material was blood, either unsorted or a sorted T cell fraction (not recorded which). These receptors all come from a male donor with ankylosing spondylitis. CDR3s include the opening cysteine and the closing phenylalanine or tryptophan. A D gene is named only where the DNA matches it firmly. The size entry is marked missing in some rows and otherwise reads once, few, many or a size class.

d_call,clone_size,j_call,v_call,cdr3_aa,cdr3_nt
TRBD2,few,TRBJ2-1,TRBV20-1,CSARGSTSGRDEQFF,TGCAGTGCTAGAGGCTCCACTAGCGGGAGAGATGAGCAGTTCTTC
TRBD1,.,TRBJ2-1,TRBV5-6,CASSFVTGGAYNEQFF,TGTGCCAGCAGCTTTGTCACAGGGGGCGCCTACAATGAGCAGTTCTTC
.,few,TRBJ1-2,TRBV5-1,CASSFKDYGYTF,TGCGCCAGCAGCTTCAAGGACTATGGCTACACCTTC
TRBD1,.,TRBJ2-5,TRBV5-1,CASSLVRGPRQETQYF,TGCGCCAGCAGCTTGGTTAGGGGGCCTCGCCAAGAGACCCAGTACTTC
.,.,TRBJ1-1,TRBV29-1,CSVRPGWGMNTEALF,TGCAGCGTTCGACCGGGTTGGGGCATGAACACTGAAGCTCTCTTT
.,many,TRBJ2-1,TRBV4-1,CASSQGLGGDYNEQFF,TGCGCCAGCAGCCAGGGCCTCGGCGGGGACTACAATGAGCAGTTCTTC
.,few,TRBJ2-3,TRBV15,CATSHGGGESADTQYF,TGTGCCACCAGCCACGGGGGTGGGGAAAGTGCAGATACGCAGTATTTT
TRBD1,few,TRBJ1-2,TRBV7-9,CASSLPGQGALYGYTF,TGTGCCAGCAGCTTACCGGGACAGGGGGCGCTTTATGGCTACACCTTC
TRBD2,.,TRBJ2-2,TRBV29-1,CSVLLSRLAANTGELFF,TGCAGCGTACTCTTGAGTAGACTAGCCGCGAACACCGGGGAGCTGTTTTTT
.,.,TRBJ2-5,TRBV29-1,CSVEDQFEETQYF,TGCAGCGTTGAAGATCAGTTTGAAGAGACCCAGTACTTC
.,few,TRBJ2-2,TRBV24-1,CATSDFRGTGELFF,TGTGCCACCAGTGATTTCAGGGGCACCGGGGAGCTGTTTTTT
.,few,TRBJ1-2,TRBV7-9,CASSVTPNYGYTF,TGTGCCAGCAGCGTGACACCTAACTATGGCTACACCTTC
.,few,TRBJ2-5,TRBV12-3/TRBV12-4,CASNGGDRQETQYF,TGTGCCAGCAATGGGGGGGACAGACAAGAGACCCAGTACTTC
.,many,TRBJ2-1,TRBV7-9,CASSFTRTTSTEQFF,TGTGCCAGCAGCTTTACCCGGACTACGTCCACGGAGCAGTTCTTC